The rows below give T cell receptor beta chains drawn from one sample of a study of cytomegalovirus exposure and HLA in healthy donors. The protocol was immunoSEQ multiplex PCR, while the TCRdb copy is restricted to in-frame clones and leaves out a portion. Here the sample spans about 120,000 clones, 80% to 90% being singletons. Sample: PBMCs. The receptors come from a woman between 18 and 30 years old in good health and CMV-seronegative. CDR3s include the opening cysteine and the closing phenylalanine or tryptophan. A D gene is named only where the DNA matches it firmly. Expanded clones get a size class; other rows say once, few or many, or leave the size out.

d_call | j_call | v_call | clone_size | cdr3_nt | cdr3_aa
TRBD2 | TRBJ2-1 | TRBV6-5 | - | TGTGCCAGCAGGCGACTAGCGGGGGTCCATGAGCAGTTCTTC | CASRRLAGVHEQFF
- | TRBJ1-2 | TRBV4-1 | - | TGCGCCAGCAGCCAGCCAGGGAGGGTCCTGTATGGCTACACCTTC | CASSQPGRVLYGYTF
- | TRBJ2-1 | TRBV5-6 | - | TGTGCCAGCAGCCGCCTGGACGGGAGCTCCTACAATGAGCAGTTCTTC | CASSRLDGSSYNEQFF
TRBD2 | TRBJ2-3 | TRBV5-4 | - | TGTGCCAGCAGCCTAGCGGGGGGTATTGGCACAGATACGCAGTATTTT | CASSLAGGIGTDTQYF
TRBD1 | TRBJ2-1 | TRBV5-6 | - | TGTGCCAGCAGCCTCCCCGGGACAGGGACCAATGAGCAGTTCTTC | CASSLPGTGTNEQFF
TRBD1 | TRBJ1-5 | TRBV30 | once | TGTGCCTGGACCCAGGGGGATTATAGCAATCAGCCCCAGCATTTT | CAWTQGDYSNQPQHF
TRBD1 | TRBJ1-5 | TRBV6-5 | - | TGTGCCAGCAGAACTGGACAGGGCGGGCAGCCCCAGCATTTT | CASRTGQGGQPQHF
TRBD1 | TRBJ2-2 | TRBV5-1 | - | TGCGCCAGCACCGAGGACAGGGGAGGTACCGGGGAGCTGTTTTTT | CASTEDRGGTGELFF
TRBD2 | TRBJ2-3 | TRBV15 | - | TGTGCCACCCGGAGGGGAGGGACAGATACGCAGTATTTT | CATRRGGTDTQYF
- | TRBJ2-2 | TRBV27 | - | TGTGCCAGCAGTTTCGGGCGGGCGAGCGGGGAGCTGTTTTTT | CASSFGRASGELFF
- | TRBJ1-5 | TRBV15 | - | TGTGCCACCAGCCCTCAGGGAGGGGGTCAGCCCCAGCATTTT | CATSPQGGGQPQHF
- | TRBJ2-1 | TRBV5-6 | - | TGTGCCAGCAGCTTGGGAGGGGACTTTACCCCCCAGTTCTTC | CASSLGGDFTPQFF
TRBD2 | TRBJ2-3 | TRBV11-2 | - | TGTGCCAGCAGCTTAGCCGGTCTCCCAAGCGGGAGGGTGGGGGATACGCAGTATTTT | CASSLAGLPSGRVGDTQYF
- | TRBJ2-7 | TRBV11-2 | - | TGTGCCAGCAGCCACAGCTCCTACGAGCAGTACTTC | CASSHSSYEQYF
TRBD2 | TRBJ2-7 | TRBV5-1 | - | TGCGCCAGCAGCTTGGCAAGTGGGGTAGCGGGGGGATCTACCTACGAGCAGTACTTC | CASSLASGVAGGSTYEQYF
- | TRBJ1-4 | TRBV7-2 | - | TGTGCCAGCAGCTTAGTCCCGACTTCTAATGAAAAACTGTTTTTT | CASSLVPTSNEKLFF
TRBD1 | TRBJ2-1 | TRBV4-1 | - | TGCGCCAGCAGCCCACAGGGGGTAATCGATGAGCAGTTCTTC | CASSPQGVIDEQFF
TRBD2 | TRBJ2-1 | TRBV7-2 | few | TGTGCCAGCAGCTCCCGACTAGCGGGGGGGCGCAATGAGCAGTTCTTC | CASSSRLAGGRNEQFF
- | TRBJ2-7 | TRBV7-2 | - | TGTGCCAGCAGCACCGGACTCTTTTCCTACGAGCAGTACTTC | CASSTGLFSYEQYF
TRBD2 | TRBJ2-3 | TRBV11-2 | - | TGTGCCAGCAGCCCATGGACTAGCGGGAGTACAGATACGCAGTATTTT | CASSPWTSGSTDTQYF
TRBD2 | TRBJ2-1 | TRBV5-1 | - | TGCGCCAGCAGGGATAGCGGGAGGGCCCGCTACAATGAGCAGTTCTTC | CASRDSGRARYNEQFF
- | TRBJ1-1 | TRBV20-1 | - | TGCAGTGCTAGCCGCGGTACTGAAGCTTTCTTT | CSASRGTEAFF
- | TRBJ2-3 | TRBV6-5 | - | TGTGCCAGCAGTTACTCGAAGGTGGGGCCCACAGATACGCAGTATTTT | CASSYSKVGPTDTQYF
- | TRBJ2-5 | TRBV11-2 | once | TGTGCCAGCAGCGCGCAGGGGTCTGAGACCCAGTACTTC | CASSAQGSETQYF
- | TRBJ2-1 | TRBV5-6 | - | TGTGCCAGCAGCCCCGGTGGGCTAACACTGTTCTTC | CASSPGGLTLFF
- | TRBJ2-5 | TRBV5-4 | - | TGTGCCAGCAGCCCGGGACTGATGTTCCGCCAAGAGACCCAGTACTTC | CASSPGLMFRQETQYF
TRBD2 | TRBJ2-7 | TRBV15 | many | TGTGCCACCAGCAGGGGGAGGGGAGGGCTCCAAGCCGAGCAGTACTTC | CATSRGRGGLQAEQYF
- | TRBJ1-6 | TRBV5-1 | - | TGCGCCAGCAGCCCCCTACCTGGCGGGGGATATAATTCACCCCTCCACTTT | CASSPLPGGGYNSPLHF
TRBD2 | TRBJ2-6 | TRBV28 | - | TGTGCCAGCAGTTTACCTAGCGGGGCCTCTGGGGCCAACGTCCTGACTTTC | CASSLPSGASGANVLTF
- | TRBJ1-2 | TRBV4-1 | - | TGCGCCAGCAGCCCCACAGCTGCTAACTATGGCTACACCTTC | CASSPTAANYGYTF
- | TRBJ2-7 | TRBV5-5 | - | TGTGCCAGCAGCGCCCCGGGCTCCTACGAGCAGTACTTC | CASSAPGSYEQYF
- | TRBJ1-3 | TRBV4-3 | - | TGCGCCAGCAGCCAGGCAGGGGATTTGGACACCATATATTTT | CASSQAGDLDTIYF
TRBD1 | TRBJ1-5 | TRBV4-1 | - | TGCGCCAGCAGCCCTTTGGGGACAGGGGGCAATCAGCCCCAGCATTTT | CASSPLGTGGNQPQHF
- | TRBJ1-2 | TRBV19 | - | TGTGCCAGTTCGACAGCTTCTAACTATGGCTACACCTTC | CASSTASNYGYTF
- | TRBJ2-3 | TRBV15 | - | TGTGCCACCCTAGCAGTTGGAGGGGGCGAGACAGATACGCAGTATTTT | CATLAVGGGETDTQYF
- | TRBJ2-7 | TRBV25-1 | - | TGTGCCAGCAGGGGGTCTGTGGGCAGGGAAGGCTCCTACGAGCAGTACTTC | CASRGSVGREGSYEQYF
TRBD1 | TRBJ1-2 | TRBV28 | once | TGTGCCAGCAGCGACAGGGTTACTGGCTACACCTTC | CASSDRVTGYTF
TRBD1 | TRBJ1-1 | TRBV28 | - | TGTGCCAGCAGTTTAAGTACAGGGGGCACGTACACTGAAGCTTTCTTT | CASSLSTGGTYTEAFF
TRBD2 | TRBJ2-2 | TRBV9 | - | TGTGCCAGCAGCGTAGGAGGGGAGGGCGGGGAGCTGTTTTTT | CASSVGGEGGELFF
- | TRBJ2-7 | TRBV16 | few | TGTGCCAGCAGCCCTGGGCTGGACACAGCCTACGAGCAGTACTTC | CASSPGLDTAYEQYF
TRBD2 | TRBJ2-5 | TRBV6-5 | - | TGTGCCAGCACCCCGGGGGGGGAGACCCAGTACTTC | CASTPGGETQYF
- | TRBJ2-7 | TRBV27 | - | TGTGCCAGCAGTTTCCGAGGACCGGGACAGGGACTAGGCAAATCCTACGAGCAGTACTTC | CASSFRGPGQGLGKSYEQYF
- | TRBJ1-4 | TRBV7-9 | - | TGTGCCAGCAGCTCAGACAGGTTAGGGGAAAAACTGTTTTTT | CASSSDRLGEKLFF
- | TRBJ2-7 | TRBV15 | - | TGTGCCACCAGCAGAGAAGTAGGAGCCTACTACGAGCAGTACTTC | CATSREVGAYYEQYF
TRBD1 | TRBJ2-7 | TRBV27 | - | TGTGCCAGCAGTTCCTCGCGACAGGGTTCCCCCTACGAGCAGTACTTC | CASSSSRQGSPYEQYF
TRBD2 | TRBJ2-2 | TRBV13 | - | TGTGCCAGCAGCTGGGGACTAGCGCGTGTAGTTGGCACCGGGGAGCTGTTTTTT | CASSWGLARVVGTGELFF
- | TRBJ1-6 | TRBV6-1 | - | TGTGCCAGCAGTGAGGGGGGTTGGGCCCTCCACTTT | CASSEGGWALHF
TRBD2 | TRBJ2-2 | TRBV5-1 | - | TGCGCCAGCAGCTCCTTAGCGGGGGCGAAGGCCGGGGAGCTGTTTTTT | CASSSLAGAKAGELFF
TRBD2 | TRBJ2-1 | TRBV27 | - | TGTGCCACCGGTGGCGGGAGAAATGAGCAGTTCTTC | CATGGGRNEQFF
- | TRBJ2-7 | TRBV30 | - | TGTGCCTGGAGTGTCGGGGGATACGAGCAGTACTTC | CAWSVGGYEQYF
TRBD2 | TRBJ2-7 | TRBV5-1 | - | TGCGCCAGCAGCGTAGGCCCGGGACTAGCTCTAAACCTCTCCTACGAGCAGTACTTC | CASSVGPGLALNLSYEQYF
- | TRBJ2-2 | TRBV30 | - | TGTGCCTGGAGTGTACCCCCAGACAGGTCGACCGGGGAGCTGTTTTTT | CAWSVPPDRSTGELFF
TRBD1 | TRBJ2-4 | TRBV5-1 | - | TGCGCCAGCAGCGTCGGGACAGGGGGCATTCAGTACTTC | CASSVGTGGIQYF
- | TRBJ2-5 | TRBV10-3 | - | TGTGCCATCAGTGAAGGTGGGGCCGAAGAGACCCAGTACTTC | CAISEGGAEETQYF
- | TRBJ2-7 | TRBV6-1 | - | TGTGCCAGCAGTGAAGGACACGCCAACTACGAGCAGTACTTC | CASSEGHANYEQYF
- | TRBJ2-7 | TRBV4-1 | - | TGCGCCAGCAGCCAAGATCCCCCACAGAGCTCCTACGAGCAGTACTTC | CASSQDPPQSSYEQYF
TRBD1 | TRBJ2-3 | TRBV5-1 | - | TGCGCCAGCAGCTTACGGGACAGCTTCACAGATACGCAGTATTTT | CASSLRDSFTDTQYF
TRBD2 | TRBJ2-7 | TRBV4-2 | - | TGTGCCAGCAGCCAAGAAGTCACTAGCGGTTACGAGCAGTACTTC | CASSQEVTSGYEQYF
- | TRBJ2-3 | TRBV2 | - | TGTGCCAGCAGTTTAGGGGCGACCACAGATACGCAGTATTTT | CASSLGATTDTQYF